This TCR beta chain was identified during a study of cytomegalovirus exposure and HLA in healthy donors. Background on the study: Among approximately 390 genotyped donors, about 85% fell in the Caucasian-associated ancestry cluster. Notes on the study in general: Likely technical artifact: a cluster of highly shared sequence variants.

Points on this clone: Its antigen remains unknown.

Primers: 60 Vbeta forward and 13 Jbeta reverse. Using immunoSEQ multiplex PCR, the repertoire was profiled, and TCRdb retains in-frame clones only, with some absent. The data show a few hundred thousand clones, about four fifths seen once. The TCR originated in a young man in good health and CMV-seronegative. The sample comprised PBMCs.

CDR3 protein: CVSEAPGLTQYF. As DNA, the CDR3 is TGTGTCTCCGAGGCCCCAGGGTTGACCCAGTACTTC. The rearrangement links TRBV6-6 to TRBJ2-5; D perhaps matches TRBD1 (5 bases). The germline V gene encodes CDR1 MNHNY and CDR2 SVGAGI (reference sequence). This CDR3 spans 12 amino acids.